Below, one T cell receptor (beta chain) is given with its context. The data derive from a study of resident and recirculating memory T cells in vitiligo. Per the germline V gene, CDR1 is ENHRY and CDR2 is SYGVKD. With 9 bases clipped from V and 11 bases from J, the junction kept 19 bases outside the gene matches. This CDR3 is 15 amino acids long. Confetti depigmentation, marking active vitiligo, was absent in these patients. Patients had received no treatment within the previous three months. Data came from immunoSEQ multiplex PCR; TCRdb stores just in-frame clones and leaves some out. Of around 70,000 clones listed, approximately 93% are singletons.

The chain uses TRBV10-3 and TRBJ2-3, with 8 bases lining up with TRBD1. Sequencing was carried out using blood. The clonotype comes from a male donor with vitiligo. The CDR3 DNA is TGTGCCATGGAAGAGGGGGCAGGGGGCAATGGAGGGCAGTATTTT. It encodes CAMEEGAGGNGGQYF.